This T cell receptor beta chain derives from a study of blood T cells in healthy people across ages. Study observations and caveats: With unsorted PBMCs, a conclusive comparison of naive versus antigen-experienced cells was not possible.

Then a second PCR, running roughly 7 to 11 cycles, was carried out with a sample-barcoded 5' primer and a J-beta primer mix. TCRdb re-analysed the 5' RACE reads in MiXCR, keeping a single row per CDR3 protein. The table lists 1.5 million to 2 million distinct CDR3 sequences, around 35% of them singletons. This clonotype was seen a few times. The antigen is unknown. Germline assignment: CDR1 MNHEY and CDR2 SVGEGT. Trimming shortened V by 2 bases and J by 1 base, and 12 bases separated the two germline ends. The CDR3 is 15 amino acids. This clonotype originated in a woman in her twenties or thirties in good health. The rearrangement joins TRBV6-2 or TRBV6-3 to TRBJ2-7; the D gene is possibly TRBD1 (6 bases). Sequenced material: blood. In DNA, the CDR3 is TGTGCCAGCAGTTACGGCAGGGGTACGTCCTACGAGCAGTACTTC. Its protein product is CASSYGRGTSYEQYF.